This T cell receptor beta chain is drawn from a study of lymphopenia after photon versus proton radiotherapy. The repertoire was sequenced with immunoSEQ multiplex PCR; TCRdb's copy has only in-frame clones and lacks some. Among 20,000 to 25,000 clones listed, 92% were seen once. This CDR3 has 15 residues. Germline values: CDR1 LGHNA, CDR2 YSLEER. V lost 2 bases, J lost 7 bases, and 9 bases stayed unmatched. The TCR sequence derives from a woman aged 70-85 years with pancreatic cancer. Some clones in this sample may be carry-over from other donors' samples. The chain is built from TRBV4-3 and TRBJ1-2, with TRBD1 identical over 8 bases. The input for sequencing was peripheral blood, taken from a patient treated with proton-based radiotherapy. The CDR3 DNA is TGCGCCAGCAGCCAATCCCCGACAGGGGTATTTGGCTACACCTTC. It is translated as CASSQSPTGVFGYTF.